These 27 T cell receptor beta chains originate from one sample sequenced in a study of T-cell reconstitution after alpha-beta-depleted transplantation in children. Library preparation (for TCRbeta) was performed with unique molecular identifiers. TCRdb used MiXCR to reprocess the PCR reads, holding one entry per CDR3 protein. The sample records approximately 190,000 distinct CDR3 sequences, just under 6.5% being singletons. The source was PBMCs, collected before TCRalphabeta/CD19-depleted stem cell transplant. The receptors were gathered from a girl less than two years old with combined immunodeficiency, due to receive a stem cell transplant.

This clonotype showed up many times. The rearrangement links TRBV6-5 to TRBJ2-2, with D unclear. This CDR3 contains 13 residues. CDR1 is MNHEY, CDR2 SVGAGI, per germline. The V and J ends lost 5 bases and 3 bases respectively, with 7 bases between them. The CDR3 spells CASSPPYTGELFF. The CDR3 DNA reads TGTGCCAGCAGTCCCCCGTACACCGGGGAGCTGTTTTTT.

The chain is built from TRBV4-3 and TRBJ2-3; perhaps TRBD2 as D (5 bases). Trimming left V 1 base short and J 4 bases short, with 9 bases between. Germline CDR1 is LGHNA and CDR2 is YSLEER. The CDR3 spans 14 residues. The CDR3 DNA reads TGCGCCAGCAGCCAAGGGGCGGGCGCAGATACGCAGTATTTT. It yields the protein CASSQGAGADTQYF.

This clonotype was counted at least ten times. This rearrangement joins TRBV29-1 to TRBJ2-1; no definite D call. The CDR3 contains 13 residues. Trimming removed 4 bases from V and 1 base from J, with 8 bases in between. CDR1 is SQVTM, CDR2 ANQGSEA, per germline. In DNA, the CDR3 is TGCAGCGTTGGGTGGCAATCCTACAATGAGCAGTTCTTC. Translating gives CSVGWQSYNEQFF.

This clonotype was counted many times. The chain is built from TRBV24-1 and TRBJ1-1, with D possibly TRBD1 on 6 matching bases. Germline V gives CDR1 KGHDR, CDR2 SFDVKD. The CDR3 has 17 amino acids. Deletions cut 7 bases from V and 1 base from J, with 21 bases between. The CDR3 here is CATSGSGTPLGNTEAFF. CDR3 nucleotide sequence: TGTGCCACCAGCGGTTCCGGGACACCACTTGGGAACACTGAAGCTTTCTTT.

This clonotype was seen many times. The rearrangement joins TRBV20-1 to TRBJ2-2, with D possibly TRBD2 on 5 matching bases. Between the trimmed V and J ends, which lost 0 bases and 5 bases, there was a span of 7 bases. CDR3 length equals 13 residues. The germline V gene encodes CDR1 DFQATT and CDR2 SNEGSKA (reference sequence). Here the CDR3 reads CSAREGRTGELFF. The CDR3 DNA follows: TGCAGTGCTAGAGAAGGGAGAACCGGGGAGCTGTTTTTT.

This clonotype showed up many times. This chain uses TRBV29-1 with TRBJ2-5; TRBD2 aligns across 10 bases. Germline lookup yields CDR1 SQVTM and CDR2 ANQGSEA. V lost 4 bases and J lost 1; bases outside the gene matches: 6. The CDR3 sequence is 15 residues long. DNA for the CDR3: TGCAGCGTTGTTCTGGCTAGCGGGAGCCAAGAGACCCAGTACTTC. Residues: CSVVLASGSQETQYF.

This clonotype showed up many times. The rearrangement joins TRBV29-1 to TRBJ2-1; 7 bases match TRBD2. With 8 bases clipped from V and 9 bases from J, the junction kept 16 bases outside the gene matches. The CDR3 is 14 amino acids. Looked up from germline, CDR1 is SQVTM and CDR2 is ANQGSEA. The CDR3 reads CSSERTQSGIEQFF. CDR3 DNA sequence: TGCAGCTCCGAACGGACTCAGAGCGGGATTGAGCAGTTCTTC.

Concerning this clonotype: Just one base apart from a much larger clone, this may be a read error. CDR3 coding DNA: TGTACCAGCAGTTACTCGACTCTGAACACTGAAGCTTTCTTT. Protein: CTSSYSTLNTEAFF. This sequence joins TRBV6-2 or TRBV6-3 and TRBJ1-1; D uncertain. Per germline, CDR1 MNHEY and CDR2 SVGEGT. CDR3 length equals 14 residues.

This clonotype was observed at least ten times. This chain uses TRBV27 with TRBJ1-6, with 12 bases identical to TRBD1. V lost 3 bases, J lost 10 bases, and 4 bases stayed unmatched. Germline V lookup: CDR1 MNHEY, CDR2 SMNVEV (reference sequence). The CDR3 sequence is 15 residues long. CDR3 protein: CASSLGTGGRSPLHF. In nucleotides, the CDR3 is TGTGCCAGCAGTTTGGGGACAGGGGGCCGATCACCCCTCCACTTT.

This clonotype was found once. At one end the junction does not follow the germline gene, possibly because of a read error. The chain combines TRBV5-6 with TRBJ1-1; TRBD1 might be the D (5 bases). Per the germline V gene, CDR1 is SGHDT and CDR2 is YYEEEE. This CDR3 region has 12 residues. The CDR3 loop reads CAISPGPSEAFF. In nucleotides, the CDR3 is TGTGCCATCAGCCCGGGGCCGAGTGAAGCTTTCTTT. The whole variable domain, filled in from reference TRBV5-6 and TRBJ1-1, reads DAGVTQSPTHLIKTRGQQVTLRCSPKSGHDTVSWYQQALGQGPQFIFQYYEEEERQRGNFPDRFSGHQFPNYSSELNVNALLLGDSALYLCAISPGPSEAFFGQGTRLTVV.

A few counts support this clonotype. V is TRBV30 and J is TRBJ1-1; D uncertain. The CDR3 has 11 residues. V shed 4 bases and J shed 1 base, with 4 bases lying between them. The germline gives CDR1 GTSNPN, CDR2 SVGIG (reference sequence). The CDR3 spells CAWMGNTEAFF. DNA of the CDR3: TGTGCCTGGATGGGGAACACTGAAGCTTTCTTT.

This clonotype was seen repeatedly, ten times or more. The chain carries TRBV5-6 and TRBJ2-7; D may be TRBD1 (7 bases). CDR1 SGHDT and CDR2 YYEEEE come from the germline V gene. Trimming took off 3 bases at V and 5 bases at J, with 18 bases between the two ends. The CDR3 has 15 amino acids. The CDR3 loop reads CASSSFDREANEQYF. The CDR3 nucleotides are TGTGCCAGCAGCTCCTTTGACAGGGAGGCTAACGAGCAGTACTTC.

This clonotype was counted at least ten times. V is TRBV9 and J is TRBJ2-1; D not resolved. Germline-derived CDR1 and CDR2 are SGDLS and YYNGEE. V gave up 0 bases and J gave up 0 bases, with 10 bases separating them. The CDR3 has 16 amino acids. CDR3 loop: CASSVEEQFSYNEQFF. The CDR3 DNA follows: TGTGCCAGCAGCGTAGAAGAACAGTTCTCCTACAATGAGCAGTTCTTC.

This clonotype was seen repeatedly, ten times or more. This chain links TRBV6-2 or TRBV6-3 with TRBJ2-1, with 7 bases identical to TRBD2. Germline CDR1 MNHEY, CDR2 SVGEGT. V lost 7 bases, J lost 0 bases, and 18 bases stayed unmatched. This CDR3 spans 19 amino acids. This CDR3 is CASIPSRLAVQSSYNEQFF. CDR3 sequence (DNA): TGTGCCAGCATCCCCTCAAGGCTAGCGGTTCAGAGCTCCTACAATGAGCAGTTCTTC.

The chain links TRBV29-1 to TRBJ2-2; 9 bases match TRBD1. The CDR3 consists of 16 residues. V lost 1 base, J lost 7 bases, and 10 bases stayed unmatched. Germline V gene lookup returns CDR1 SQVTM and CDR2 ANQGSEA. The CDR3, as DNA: TGCAGCGTTGAAGTGGGACAGGGCGCTCGTGACGGGGAGCTGTTTTTT. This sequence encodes CSVEVGQGARDGELFF.

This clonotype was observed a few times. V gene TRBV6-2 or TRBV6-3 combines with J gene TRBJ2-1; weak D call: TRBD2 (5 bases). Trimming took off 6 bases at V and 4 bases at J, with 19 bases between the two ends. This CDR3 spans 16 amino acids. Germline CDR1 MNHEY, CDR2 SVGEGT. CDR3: CASRPEGTVWYNEQFF. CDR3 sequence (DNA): TGTGCCAGCAGACCCGAGGGTACCGTGTGGTACAATGAGCAGTTCTTC.

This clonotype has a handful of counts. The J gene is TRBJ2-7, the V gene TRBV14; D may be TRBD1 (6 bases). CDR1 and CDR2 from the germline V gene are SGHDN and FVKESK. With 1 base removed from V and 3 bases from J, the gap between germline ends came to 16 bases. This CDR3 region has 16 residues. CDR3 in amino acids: CASSQGLEGVYYEQYF. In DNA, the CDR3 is TGTGCCAGCAGCCAAGGGTTAGAGGGGGTTTACTACGAGCAGTACTTC.

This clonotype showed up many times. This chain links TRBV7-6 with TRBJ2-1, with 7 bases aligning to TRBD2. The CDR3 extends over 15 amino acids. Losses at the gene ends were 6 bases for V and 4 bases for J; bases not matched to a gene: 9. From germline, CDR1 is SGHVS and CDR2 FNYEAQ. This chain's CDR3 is CASSSGGYFYNEQFF. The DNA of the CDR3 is TGTGCCAGCAGTTCCGGGGGGTACTTTTACAATGAGCAGTTCTTC.

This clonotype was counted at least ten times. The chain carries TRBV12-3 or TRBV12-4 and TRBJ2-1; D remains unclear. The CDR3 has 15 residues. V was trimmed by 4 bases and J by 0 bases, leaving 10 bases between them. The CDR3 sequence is CASSSLTDSYNEQFF. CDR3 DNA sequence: TGTGCCAGCAGTTCCCTCACGGACTCCTACAATGAGCAGTTCTTC.

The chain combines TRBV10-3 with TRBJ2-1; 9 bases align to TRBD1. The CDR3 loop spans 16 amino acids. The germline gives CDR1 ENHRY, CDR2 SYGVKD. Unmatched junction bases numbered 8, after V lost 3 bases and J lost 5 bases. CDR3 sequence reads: CAISEPGQGEHNEQFF. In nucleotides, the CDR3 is TGTGCCATCAGTGAACCGGGACAGGGAGAACACAATGAGCAGTTCTTC.

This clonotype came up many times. The CDR3 reads CASSLPDSEQFF. CDR3 sequence (DNA): TGTGCCAGCAGTTTGCCGGACTCTGAGCAGTTCTTC. The genes are TRBV28 and TRBJ2-1, with a tentative D call TRBD2 (5 bases). The CDR3 spans 12 residues. V lost 3 bases and J 9 bases, leaving 9 bases between the germline ends. CDR1 and CDR2 (germline): MDHEN, SYDVKM.

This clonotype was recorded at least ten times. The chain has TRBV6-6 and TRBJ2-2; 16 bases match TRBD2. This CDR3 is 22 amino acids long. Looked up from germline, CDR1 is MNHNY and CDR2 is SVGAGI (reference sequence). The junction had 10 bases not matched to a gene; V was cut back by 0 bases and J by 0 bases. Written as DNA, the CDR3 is TGTGCCAGCAGTTACTCGAACCCGGGACTAGCGGGAGGGCTTACGAACACCGGGGAGCTGTTTTTT. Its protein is CASSYSNPGLAGGLTNTGELFF.

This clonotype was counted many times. The CDR3 DNA reads TGTGCCACCAGTGATCCTGGGCAGGGATCAGGGCTGAAGACCCAGTACTTC. As protein: CATSDPGQGSGLKTQYF. The genes are TRBV24-1 and TRBJ2-5, with D possibly matching TRBD1 (5 bases). The CDR3 is made up of 17 amino acids. CDR1 and CDR2 (germline): KGHDR, SFDVKD. Trimming removed 3 bases at V and 6 bases at J, with 22 bases between.

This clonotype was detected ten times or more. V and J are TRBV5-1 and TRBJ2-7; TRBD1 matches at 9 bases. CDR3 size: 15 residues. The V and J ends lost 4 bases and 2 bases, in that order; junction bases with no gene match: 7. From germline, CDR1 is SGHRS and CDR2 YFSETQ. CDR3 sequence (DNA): TGCGCCAGCAGCCAGGACAGGGGTTGGACCTACGAGCAGTACTTC. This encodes CASSQDRGWTYEQYF.

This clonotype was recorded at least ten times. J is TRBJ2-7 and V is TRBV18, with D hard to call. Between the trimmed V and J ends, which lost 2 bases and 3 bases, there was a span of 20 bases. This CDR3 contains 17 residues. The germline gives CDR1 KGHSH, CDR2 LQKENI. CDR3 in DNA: TGTGCCAGCTCACCAGGGGAACCTGATAGTATCTACTACGAGCAGTACTTC. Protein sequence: CASSPGEPDSIYYEQYF.

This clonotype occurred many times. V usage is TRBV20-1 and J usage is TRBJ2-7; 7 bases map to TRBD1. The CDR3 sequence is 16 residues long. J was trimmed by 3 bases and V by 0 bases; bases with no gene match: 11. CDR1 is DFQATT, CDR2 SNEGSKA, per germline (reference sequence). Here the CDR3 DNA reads TGCAGTGCTAGAGATCTCCGGGACAGCCTTTACTACGAGCAGTACTTC. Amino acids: CSARDLRDSLYYEQYF.

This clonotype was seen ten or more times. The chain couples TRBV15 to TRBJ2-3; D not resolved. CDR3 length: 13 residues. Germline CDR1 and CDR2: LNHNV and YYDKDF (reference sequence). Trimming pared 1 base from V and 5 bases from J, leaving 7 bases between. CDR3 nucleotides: TGTGCCACCAGCAGAGCCTCCAGAGATACGCAGTATTTT. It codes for CATSRASRDTQYF.